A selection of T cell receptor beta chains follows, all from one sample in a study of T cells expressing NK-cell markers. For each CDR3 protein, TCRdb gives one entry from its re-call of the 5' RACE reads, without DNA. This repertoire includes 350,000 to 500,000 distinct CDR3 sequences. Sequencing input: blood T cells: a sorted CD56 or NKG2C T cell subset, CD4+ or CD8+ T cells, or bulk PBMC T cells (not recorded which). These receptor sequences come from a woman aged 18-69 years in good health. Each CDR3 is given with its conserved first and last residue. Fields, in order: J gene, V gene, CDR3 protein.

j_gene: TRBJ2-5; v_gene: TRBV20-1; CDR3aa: CSARDSSGVRTQYF
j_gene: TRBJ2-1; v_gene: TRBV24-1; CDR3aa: CATSDIRFREAQRNEQFF
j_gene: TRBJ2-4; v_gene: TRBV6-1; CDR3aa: CASSPQGAGGNIQYF
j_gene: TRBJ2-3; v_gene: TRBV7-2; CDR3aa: CASSFGGQGTDTQYF
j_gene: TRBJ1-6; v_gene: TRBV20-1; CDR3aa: CSAFVDNSPLHF
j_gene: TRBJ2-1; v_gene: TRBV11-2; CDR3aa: CASSSIRVNEQFF
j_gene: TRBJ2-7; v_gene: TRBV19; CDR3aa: CASSMDMGYEQYF
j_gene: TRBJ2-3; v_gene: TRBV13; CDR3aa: CASSGNRDRVRSDTQYF
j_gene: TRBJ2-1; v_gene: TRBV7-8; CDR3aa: CASSTRQGISYNEQFF
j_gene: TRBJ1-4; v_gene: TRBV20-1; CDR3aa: CSAREGKAEKLFF
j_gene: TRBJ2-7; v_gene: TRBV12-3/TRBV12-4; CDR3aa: CASSDTATYEQYF
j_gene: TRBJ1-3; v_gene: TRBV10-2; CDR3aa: CASRVSGTGNSGNTIYF
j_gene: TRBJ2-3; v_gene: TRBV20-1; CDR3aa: CSARKELHTQYF
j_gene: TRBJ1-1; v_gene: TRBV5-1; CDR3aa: CASSSGRATEAFF
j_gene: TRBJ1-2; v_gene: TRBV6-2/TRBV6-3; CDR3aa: CASSPREVRYGYTF
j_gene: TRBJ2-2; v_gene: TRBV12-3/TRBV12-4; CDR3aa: CASSLEGGISTGELFF
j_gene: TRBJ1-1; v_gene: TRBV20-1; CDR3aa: CSAREGGGAAFF
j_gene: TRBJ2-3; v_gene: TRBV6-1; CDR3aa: CASMGTSVADTQYF
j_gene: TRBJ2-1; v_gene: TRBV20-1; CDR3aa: CSARDSGLLGQFF
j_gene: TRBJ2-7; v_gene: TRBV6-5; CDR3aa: CASSYSIGTPSYEQYF
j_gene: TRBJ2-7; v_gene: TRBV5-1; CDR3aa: CASSFSGEAYEQYF
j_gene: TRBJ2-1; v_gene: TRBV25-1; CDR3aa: CASTSGLATEQFF
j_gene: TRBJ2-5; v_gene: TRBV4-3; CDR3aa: CASSQELAGAQETQYF
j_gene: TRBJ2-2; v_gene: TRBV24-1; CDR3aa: CATSQPGGSGGELFF
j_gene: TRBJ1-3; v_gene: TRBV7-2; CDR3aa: CASSVKRGVGNTIYF
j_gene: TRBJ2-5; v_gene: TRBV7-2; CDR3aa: CASSLANQGLKTQYF
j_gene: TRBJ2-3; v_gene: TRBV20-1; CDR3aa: CSARTRARDDTQYF
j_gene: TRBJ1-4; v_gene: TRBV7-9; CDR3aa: CASRDSTNEKLFF
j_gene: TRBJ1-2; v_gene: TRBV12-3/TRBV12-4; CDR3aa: CASTQGQGDGYTF
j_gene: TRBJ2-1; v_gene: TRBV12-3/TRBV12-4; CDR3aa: CASRGDRFNEQFF
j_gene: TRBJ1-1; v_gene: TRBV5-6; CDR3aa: CASSWSGTNTEAFF
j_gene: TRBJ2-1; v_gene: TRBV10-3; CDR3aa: CAISRTGTANGNEQFF
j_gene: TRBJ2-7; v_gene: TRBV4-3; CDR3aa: CASSQIRDSFYEQYF
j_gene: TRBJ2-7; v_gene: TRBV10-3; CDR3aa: CATNGPPIMYF
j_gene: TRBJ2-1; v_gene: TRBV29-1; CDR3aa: CSVDRTRTSSYNEQFF
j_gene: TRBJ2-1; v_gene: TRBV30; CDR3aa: CAWSVSGKGYNEQFF
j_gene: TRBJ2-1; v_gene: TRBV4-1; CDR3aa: CASRVEGAYNEQFF
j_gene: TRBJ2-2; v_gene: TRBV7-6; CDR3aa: CASSLYSGGANTGELFF
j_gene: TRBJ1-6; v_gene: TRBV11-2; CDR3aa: CASSLGPENSPLHF
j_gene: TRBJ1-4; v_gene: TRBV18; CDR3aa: CASSPLEMGRSTNEKLFF
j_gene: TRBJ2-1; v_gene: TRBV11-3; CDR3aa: CASSDGGAEAHEQFF
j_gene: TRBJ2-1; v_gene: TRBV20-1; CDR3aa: CSASPGSLREQFF
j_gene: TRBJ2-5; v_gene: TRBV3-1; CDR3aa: CASSQDIEQETQYF
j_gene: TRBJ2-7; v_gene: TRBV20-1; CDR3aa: CSARRQVGYEQYF
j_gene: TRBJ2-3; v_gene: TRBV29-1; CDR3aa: CSVGLEGTQYF
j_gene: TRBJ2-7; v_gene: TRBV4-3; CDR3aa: CASSQGSGASYEQYF
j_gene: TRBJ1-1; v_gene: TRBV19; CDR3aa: CASSISGVFTEAFF
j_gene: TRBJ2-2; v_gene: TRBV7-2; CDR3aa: CASSPTRRELFF
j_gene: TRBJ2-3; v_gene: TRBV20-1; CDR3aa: CSARDGVDTQYF
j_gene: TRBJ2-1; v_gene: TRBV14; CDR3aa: CASSPKGLAGGNEQFF
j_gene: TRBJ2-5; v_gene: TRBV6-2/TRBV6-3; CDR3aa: CASGERRYQETQYF
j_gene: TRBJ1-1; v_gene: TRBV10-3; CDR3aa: CAHRAEMNTEAFF
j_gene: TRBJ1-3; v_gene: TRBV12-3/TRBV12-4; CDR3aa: CASSLLQGRSGNTIYF
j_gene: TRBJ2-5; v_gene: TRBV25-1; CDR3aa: CASSEYGTAQETQYF